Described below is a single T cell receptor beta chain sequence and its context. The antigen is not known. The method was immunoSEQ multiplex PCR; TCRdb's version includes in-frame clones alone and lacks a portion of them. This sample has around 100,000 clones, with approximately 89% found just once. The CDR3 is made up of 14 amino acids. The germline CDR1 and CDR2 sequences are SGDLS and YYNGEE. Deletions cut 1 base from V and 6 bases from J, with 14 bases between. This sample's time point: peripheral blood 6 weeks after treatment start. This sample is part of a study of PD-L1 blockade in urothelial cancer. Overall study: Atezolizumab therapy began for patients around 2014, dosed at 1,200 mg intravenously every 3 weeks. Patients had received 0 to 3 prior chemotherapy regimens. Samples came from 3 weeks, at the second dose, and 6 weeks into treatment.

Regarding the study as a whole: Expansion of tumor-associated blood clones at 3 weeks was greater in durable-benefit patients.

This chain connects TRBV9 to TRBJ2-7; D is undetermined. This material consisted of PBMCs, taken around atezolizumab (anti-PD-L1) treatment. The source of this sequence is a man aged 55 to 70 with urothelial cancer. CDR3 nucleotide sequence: TGTGCCAGCAGCGTAAGTTGGTGGGCCGGCGAGCAGTACTTC. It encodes CASSVSWWAGEQYF.